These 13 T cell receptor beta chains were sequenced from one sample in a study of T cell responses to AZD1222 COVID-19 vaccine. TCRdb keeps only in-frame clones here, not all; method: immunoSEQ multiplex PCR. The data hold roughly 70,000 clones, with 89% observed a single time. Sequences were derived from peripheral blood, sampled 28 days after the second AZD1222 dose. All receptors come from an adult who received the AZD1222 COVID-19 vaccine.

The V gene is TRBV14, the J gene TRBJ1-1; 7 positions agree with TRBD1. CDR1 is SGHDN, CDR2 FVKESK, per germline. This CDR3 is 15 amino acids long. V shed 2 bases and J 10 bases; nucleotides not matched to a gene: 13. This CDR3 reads CASSQNKISAGGAFF. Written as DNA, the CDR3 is TGTGCCAGCAGCCAAAACAAGATTAGTGCAGGGGGAGCTTTCTTT.

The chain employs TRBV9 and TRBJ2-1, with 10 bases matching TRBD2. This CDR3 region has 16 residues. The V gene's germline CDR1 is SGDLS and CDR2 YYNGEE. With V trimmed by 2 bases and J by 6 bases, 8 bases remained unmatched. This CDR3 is CASSVRAGGYFNEQFF. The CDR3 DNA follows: TGTGCCAGCAGCGTGAGAGCGGGAGGGTACTTCAATGAGCAGTTCTTC.

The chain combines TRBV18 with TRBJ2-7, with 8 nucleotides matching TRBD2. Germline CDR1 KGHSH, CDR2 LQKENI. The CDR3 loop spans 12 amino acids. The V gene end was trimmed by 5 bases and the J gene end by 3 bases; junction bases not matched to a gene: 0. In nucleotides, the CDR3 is TGTGCCAGCTCAGCGGGAGGCTACGAGCAGTACGTC. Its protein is CASSAGGYEQYV.

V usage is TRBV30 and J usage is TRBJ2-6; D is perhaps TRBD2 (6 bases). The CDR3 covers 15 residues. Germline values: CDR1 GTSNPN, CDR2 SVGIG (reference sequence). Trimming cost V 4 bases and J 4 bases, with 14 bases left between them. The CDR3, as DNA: TGTGCCTGGACGGGTGCGGGGTTAGGGGCCAACGTCCTGACTTTC. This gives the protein CAWTGAGLGANVLTF. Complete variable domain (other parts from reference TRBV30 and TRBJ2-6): SQTIHQWPATLVQPVGSPLSLECTVEGTSNPNLYWYRQAAGRGLQLLFYSVGIGQISSEVPQNLSASRPQDRQFILSSKKLLLSDSGFYLCAWTGAGLGANVLTFGAGSRLTVL.

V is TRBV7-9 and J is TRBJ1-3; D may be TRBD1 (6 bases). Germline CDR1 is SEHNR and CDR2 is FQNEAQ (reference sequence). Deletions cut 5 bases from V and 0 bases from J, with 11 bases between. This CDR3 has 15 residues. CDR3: CASSPTGGSGNTIYF. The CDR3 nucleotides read TGTGCCAGCAGCCCGACAGGCGGCTCTGGAAACACCATATATTTT.

CDR3 sequence: CASSLTGNEQYV. Here the CDR3 DNA reads TGTGCCAGCAGCTTAACAGGGAACGAGCAGTACGTC. This rearrangement joins TRBV5-6 to TRBJ2-7; maybe TRBD1 (6 bases). The germline V gene has CDR1 SGHDT and CDR2 YYEEEE. V lost 2 bases and J 5 bases, leaving 8 bases between the germline ends. The CDR3 spans 12 residues.

The CDR3 sequence: CASSITMSYGYTF. The CDR3 DNA reads as TGTGCCAGTAGTATAACCATGAGCTATGGCTACACCTTC. V and J are TRBV19 and TRBJ1-2, with D uncertain. The germline V and J ends were trimmed by 2 bases and 4 bases, with 8 bases remaining between them. This CDR3 is built from 13 residues. Germline CDR1 LNHDA, CDR2 SQIVND (reference sequence).

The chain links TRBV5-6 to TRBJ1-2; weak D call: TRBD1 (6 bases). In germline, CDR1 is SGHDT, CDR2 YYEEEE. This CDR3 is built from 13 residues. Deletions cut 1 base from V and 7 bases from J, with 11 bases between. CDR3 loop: CASSLWGRRGYTF. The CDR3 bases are TGTGCCAGCAGCTTGTGGGGGCGTCGTGGCTACACCTTC. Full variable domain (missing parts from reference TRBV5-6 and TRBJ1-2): DAGVTQSPTHLIKTRGQQVTLRCSPKSGHDTVSWYQQALGQGPQFIFQYYEEEERQRGNFPDRFSGHQFPNYSSELNVNALLLGDSALYLCASSLWGRRGYTFGSGTRLTVV.

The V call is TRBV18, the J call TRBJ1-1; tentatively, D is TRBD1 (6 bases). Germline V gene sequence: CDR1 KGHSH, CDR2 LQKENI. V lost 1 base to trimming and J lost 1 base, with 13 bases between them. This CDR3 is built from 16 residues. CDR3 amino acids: CASSPRVGAGNTEAFF. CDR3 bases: TGTGCCAGCTCACCACGGGTGGGGGCCGGGAACACTGAAGCTTTCTTT.

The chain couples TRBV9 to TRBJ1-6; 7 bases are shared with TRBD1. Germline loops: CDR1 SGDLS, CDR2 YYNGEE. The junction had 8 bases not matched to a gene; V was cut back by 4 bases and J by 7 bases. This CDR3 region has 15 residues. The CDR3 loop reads CASSQAGRGNSPLHF. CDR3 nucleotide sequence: TGTGCCAGCAGCCAGGCCGGCAGGGGGAATTCACCCCTCCACTTT.

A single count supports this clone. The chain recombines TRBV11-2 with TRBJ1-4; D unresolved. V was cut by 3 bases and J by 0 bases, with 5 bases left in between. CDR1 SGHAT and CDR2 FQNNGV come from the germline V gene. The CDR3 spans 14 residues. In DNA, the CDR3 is TGTGCCAGCAGCTTGGTTGCAACTAATGAAAAACTGTTTTTT. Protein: CASSLVATNEKLFF.

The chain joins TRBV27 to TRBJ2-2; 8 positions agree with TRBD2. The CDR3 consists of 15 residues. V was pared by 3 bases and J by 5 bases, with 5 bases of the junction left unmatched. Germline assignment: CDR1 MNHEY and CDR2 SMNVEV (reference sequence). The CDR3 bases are TGTGCCAGCAGTTTCTCGGGACTAGTAACCGGGGAGCTGTTTTTT. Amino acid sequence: CASSFSGLVTGELFF.

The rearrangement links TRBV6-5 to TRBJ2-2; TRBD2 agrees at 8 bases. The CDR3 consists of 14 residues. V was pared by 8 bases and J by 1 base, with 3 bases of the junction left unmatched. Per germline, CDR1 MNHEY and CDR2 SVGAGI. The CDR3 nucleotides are TGTGCCAGCCGGGGGGGCCTGAACACCGGGGAGCTGTTTTTT. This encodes CASRGGLNTGELFF.